This T cell receptor (beta chain) was retrieved from a study of neoadjuvant nivolumab and ipilimumab in lung cancer (TCRdb year 2020). Broadly, across the study: Intravenous nivolumab was dosed at 3 mg/kg on days 1, 15 and 29, and in the combination arm ipilimumab 1 mg/kg was added on day 1 only. Of the approximately 46 patients with operable NSCLC treated in the trial, approximately 23 were randomized to nivolumab monotherapy and around 20 to nivolumab plus ipilimumab. Matched pretherapy and resected tumor pairs were analyzed from seven patients, of whom four had been treated with nivolumab and three with nivolumab plus ipilimumab. For each study arm, the primary endpoint of the trial was the rate of major pathologic response (MPR) in the intention-to-treat population. TCR repertoires in pretherapy (baseline) peripheral blood were compared with TCR repertoires in tumors resected at surgery after neoadjuvant immune checkpoint blockade. General study outcomes and caveats: From pretherapy to surgery, increases in tumor T-cell richness and clonality were observed in three of three dual-therapy tumors but in only two of four nivolumab-treated tumors. No significant correlation was found between TCR clonality and pathologic tumor regression, and only a single major-pathologic-response sample was available for the analysis of TCR clonality versus pathologic tumor regression. TCR richness and clonality were greater in resected tumors than in tumor-adjacent uninvolved lung, and increases were seen in more dual-therapy-treated tumors. A positive correlation was observed between pretherapy blood TCR richness and richness in tumors resected after neoadjuvant therapy (Spearman R = 0.82). TCR sequencing was performed in a small number of samples.

The library was produced with the immunoSEQ multiplex PCR assay. Concerning the study's data processing: Repertoires were summarized in terms of richness and clonality, and significantly expanded and contracted clones between pre- and post-therapy samples were identified. TCRdb holds this immuneACCESS table with in-frame rearrangements only. Some clones are missing; in checked studies, unresolved V genes explain under half, and the rest has no known cause. That table is the source of V, J and clone size, and D and trimming were worked out from the DNA. The sample profile shows approximately 23,000 clones; 82% of them were found once. Together, the top ten hold roughly 23% of the sample. The time point label corresponds to: pretherapy, before neoadjuvant immune checkpoint inhibitors. Samples came from the phase 2 randomized NEOSTAR trial, which tested neoadjuvant nivolumab or nivolumab plus ipilimumab followed by surgery in operable NSCLC.

Cut back by 0 bases and 3 bases, the V and J ends lie 7 bases apart. From a lookup of the germline V gene, CDR1 and CDR2 are SGHRS and YFSETQ. The CDR3 contains 15 residues, cysteine and phenylalanine counted. The entry retains the CDR3 DNA only, 45 bases that are in frame from base 1. As for this clone: The antigen it binds to is not known. Qualities for individual bases were not recorded, and no much larger clone is one base off.

The input for sequencing was peripheral blood, taken before neoadjuvant nivolumab, alone or with ipilimumab. The source of this sequence is an adult with non-small cell lung cancer. The sequence joins TRBV5-1 to TRBJ2-6; the D gene is perhaps TRBD1 or TRBD2, as each covers 5 bases. The CDR3 region reads CASSLEGSGANVLTF. The DNA sequence is TGCGCCAGCAGCTTGGAGGGGAGTGGGGCCAACGTCCTGACTTTC.